This T cell receptor beta chain was documented in a study of molecular identifiers for immune sequencing clone quantification (dated by TCRdb to about 2018). For the wider study: For a replicate experiment, RNA from roughly 20,000 or 100,000 naive CD8 T cells was divided into five aliquots, of which four were sequenced. This methods study benchmarked molecular-identifier clustering-based TCR repertoire sequencing (MIDCIRS) and TCR RNA copy counting, using CD8 T cells to do so. Broader findings and caveats from the paper: The naive libraries included spiked-in Jurkat TCR RNA (10 copies' worth), and this Jurkat TCR RNA is not part of the donor repertoire. In CMV-specific effector cells, clones with more than 20 RNA copies contained over 99% of molecules, whereas in naive cells such clones contained under 1% of molecules. Around 2.9 recovered TCR RNA copies per cell were obtained by modeling, versus roughly 9.7 by digital PCR, implying a capture efficiency of about 30%. Highly expanded clone sizes could be underestimated if identical TCR molecules share a barcode. When barcode sub-clustering was not used, chimeric consensus sequences inflated TCR diversity, with chimeras reaching as high as 47%. A single cell's worth of spiked-in Jurkat TCR RNA was reported detectable even among about a million naive CD8 T cells.

Libraries of naive CD8 T cells were generated from around 20,000 to 990,000 sorted cells, with 10%, 30% or 50% of the purified RNA used. Naive CD8 T cells, defined as CD8+CD4-CCR7+CD45RA+, were FACS-sorted into RLT Plus buffer on a BD FACSAria II. To test detection sensitivity, Jurkat RNA equal to some 11 TCR copies was added to samples of about 19,000-1,100,000 naive CD8 T cells. Enrichment of CD8 T cells was done with RosetteSep CD8+ T Cell Enrichment Cocktail plus Ficoll-Paque, and ACK red cell lysis came afterward. Points on this clonotype: Its antigen remains undetermined. No qualities accompany the bases; no much larger clone lies one base away.

As encoded in the germline V gene (reference sequence), CDR1 is LNHDA while CDR2 is SQIVND. From its cysteine to its phenylalanine, the CDR3 spans 15 amino acids. Only the CDR3 portion is preserved as DNA: 45 bases, with reading frame beginning at the first base. Relative to germline, V is missing 3 bases and J is missing 7 bases, with 7 bases of the junction outside any gene match. To prepare the library, PCR was applied. The instrument given in TCRdb is NextSeq 500. Preparation of bulk TCR libraries followed a previously described approach, with the TCR primers listed in Table S5. The Qiagen AllPrep DNA/RNA kit was used to purify total RNA. Before any analysis, reads coming from multiple sequencing runs of the same library were combined into one pool. In the paper's pipeline: Only reads with exact TCR constant sequence were kept, trimmed to 150 nt, and grouped by their 12-nt molecular barcodes. Reads in each barcode group were sub-clustered using a 15% Levenshtein threshold, and a quality-weighted consensus sequence was built for each RNA molecule. Non-functional sequences were excluded, and lower-count sequences lying one edit away from another sequence were also excluded. Based on fitting two negative binomial distributions, any barcode sub-cluster with under 20% of the maximum read count was discarded. Using fastp at Q25 and MiXCR, TCRdb reprocessed the public reads and kept productive beta chains. Identical CDR3 protein sequences are pooled into one entry, listed with their most common genes and DNA. TCRdb's processing, not the authors' own work, is the source of the V and J calls. This sample is represented by approximately 630,000 distinct CDR3 sequences; 25% of them were singletons. In total, the top ten clones hold 0.78% of the sample.

Here the chain combines TRBV19 and TRBJ2-1, and 9 bases in between align with TRBD2. Sequenced input: naive CD8+ T cells from blood, with Jurkat cell RNA spiked in. In light of the paper, this sample's cell subset or site label describes: FACS-sorted CD8+CD4-CCR7+CD45RA+ naive T cells. The TCR was taken from a human donor in good health. Some libraries in this study had Jurkat cell RNA spiked in. The CDR3 loop reads CASSMWLAGRNEQFF. The sequenced DNA is TGTGCCAGTAGTATGTGGCTAGCGGGACGGAATGAGCAGTTCTTC.